The text below deals with one T cell receptor (beta chain). Its target antigen remains unknown. The input lacks base qualities; no much larger clone sits a single base away. Participants in the prospective study were enrolled through a virtual design, were aged roughly 18 to 90 years, and lived in about 25 United States geographic areas. Cohort assignment in the prospective study relied on participant-reported clinical history from a screening survey and a study questionnaire. ImmuneRACE Cohort 3 recovered participants were defined by two consecutive negative NP/OP PCR tests, healthcare professional clearance, or symptom resolution. In the prospective study, whole blood, serum and a nasopharyngeal or oropharyngeal swab were collected from each participant by mobile phlebotomists. Prospective study participants could optionally give additional blood draws and questionnaires over an approximately two-month period. Prospective study blood samples were shipped either frozen or at room temperature before DNA extraction.

These data are taken from a study of blood T cell repertoires in COVID-19 (TCRdb year 2020). For context, the study as a whole: The collaborator samples originated in the United States, Italy and Spain and spanned the acute and convalescent phases of COVID-19. The prospective study material was composed of cDNA or gDNA derived from T cells, B-cell-depleted T cells, or PBMCs. Where HLA class I and class II types were available, the types were taken from metadata supplied by the sample provider, not from assay-based typing. A de-identified subject ID, COVID-19 status, age in years and sex were almost always included in the sample metadata. Deeply sampled blood TCRbeta repertoires from subjects exposed to, actively infected with, or recovered from COVID-19 were included in the dataset. The samples were drawn from two sources: the first 160 participants of the ongoing ImmuneRACE study, and 950 to 1,500 subjects contributed by 6 global collaborators. The repertoires were released in a freely available public database intended as a resource for research on the immune response to SARS-CoV-2. General conclusions and limits of the study: How much clinical and demographic metadata was included differed by source and by participant, and the metadata was provided uncurated.

TCRbeta CDR3 regions were amplified from genomic DNA by means of the immunoSEQ Assay, a bias-controlled multiplex PCR. In the authors' own workflow: The number of nucleated cells in each sample was estimated by amplification of reference gene primers within the assay. To quantify the absolute abundance of each unique TCRbeta CDR3 rearrangement, sequence reads were collapsed and filtered. For each sample, productive Simpson clonality was calculated as the square root of Simpson's diversity index across productive rearrangements. Drawn from immuneACCESS, this table holds only the in-frame rearrangements with V and J called that TCRdb kept. Clones are partly lost; checked studies trace under half to an unresolved V gene and leave the rest unexplained. V, J and clone size are those of that table, while D and trimming were read from the DNA. The sample table lists hundreds of thousands of clones, around 89% of them with a count of one. The ten largest clones add up to 1% to 1.3% of the sample.

The junction shows trimming of 6 bases on V and 7 bases on J, plus 15 bases between the germline ends. The CDR3, from cysteine to phenylalanine, totals 14 residues. Only the CDR3 region is kept as DNA, spanning 42 bases read in frame from base 1. As encoded in the germline V gene, CDR1 is MDHEN while CDR2 is SYDVKM. This sequence was found in a man younger than 40 who had recovered from COVID-19. Sequenced sample: PBMCs or T cells enriched from blood (not recorded which). The sequence joins TRBV28 to TRBJ1-4; possibly the D gene is TRBD1, per 6 matching bases. The CDR3 region: CASSLQGRTEKLFF. The DNA sequence follows: TGTGCCAGCAGCCTACAGGGAAGAACTGAAAAACTGTTTTTT. Supplemented by the reference TRBV28 and TRBJ1-4 proteins around the CDR3, the complete variable domain is DVKVTQSSRYLVKRTGEKVFLECVQDMDHENMFWYRQDPGLGLRLIYFSYDVKMKEKGDIPEGYSVSREKKERFSLILESASTNQTSMYLCASSLQGRTEKLFFGSGTQLSVL.